Below are 21 T cell receptor beta chains sequenced from a single sample in a study of tumor-infiltrating lymphocytes in primary liver carcinoma. Constant-region priming of roughly 500 ng total RNA yielded TCR beta cDNA. Each TCR beta library was derived from three nested multiplex PCR rounds that employed slightly modified ARM-PCR. A C-beta reverse primer and TRBV1-TRBV30 forward primers served in each of the first two PCR rounds, at around 10 cycles apiece. Each CDR3 protein gets one entry after TCRdb re-called the multiplex PCR reads with MiXCR. The sample has nearly 200,000 distinct CDR3 sequences, about two thirds seen once. It was unsorted whole blood that yielded blood RNA, and germline DNA was also extracted. Sequenced: peripheral blood. The receptors derive from a woman aged 55-70 years with primary liver carcinoma and hepatitis B virus infection.

The chain uses TRBV12-5 and TRBJ2-5; possibly TRBD1 for D (6 bases). Germline V gives CDR1 LGHNT, CDR2 FRNRAP. V gave up 10 bases and J gave up 5 bases, with 23 bases separating them. This CDR3 has 15 amino acids. CDR3 protein: CANCTSDSPGETQYF. The CDR3 DNA reads as TGTGCTAACTGTACCTCGGACAGCCCGGGGGAGACCCAGTACTTC.

In regard to this clonotype: The junction shows a germline mismatch at one end, possibly a read error. The CDR3 loop reads CVSSRRTSGLEDEQFF. CDR3 in DNA: TGTGTCAGCAGCCGGCGGACTAGCGGGTTAGAAGATGAGCAGTTCTTC. V usage is TRBV11-2 and J usage is TRBJ2-1; TRBD2 aligns across 11 bases. The CDR3 extends over 16 amino acids. Per the germline V gene, CDR1 is SGHAT and CDR2 is FQNNGV.

On this clonotype itself: One end of the junction varies from germline; a read error may be responsible. The rearrangement joins TRBV11-2 to TRBJ2-1; 8 bases match TRBD2. The CDR3 consists of 15 residues. Germline CDR1 and CDR2: SGHAT and FQNNGV. CDR3 residues: CTSSLRLAMGDEQFF. DNA for the CDR3: TGTACCAGCAGCTTGAGACTAGCGATGGGCGATGAGCAGTTCTTC. Full variable domain (remainder filled in from reference TRBV11-2 and TRBJ2-1): EAGVAQSPRYKIIEKRQSVAFWCNPISGHATLYWYQQILGQGPKLLIQFQNNGVVDDSQLPKDRFSAERLKGVDSTLKIQPAKLEDSAVYLCTSSLRLAMGDEQFFGPGTRLTVL.

The chain uses TRBV14 and TRBJ1-1; no firm D call. The CDR3 is made up of 13 amino acids. V was pared by 4 bases and J by 5 bases, with 11 bases between. The germline CDR1 and CDR2 sequences are SGHDN and FVKESK. The CDR3 reads CASSPIRGTEAFF. The CDR3 DNA follows: TGTGCCAGCAGCCCCATACGTGGAACTGAAGCTTTCTTT.

V gene TRBV7-9 combines with J gene TRBJ2-1; D tentatively reads TRBD1 or TRBD2 (6 bases each). Germline V lookup: CDR1 SEHNR, CDR2 FQNEAQ (reference sequence). This CDR3 has 15 amino acids. V shed 2 bases and J shed 2 bases, with 10 bases lying between them. The CDR3, as DNA: TGTGCCAGCAGCTTAACGGAGGGGGCCTACAATGAGCAGTTCTTC. It is translated as CASSLTEGAYNEQFF.

Many counts were recorded for this clonotype. The V call is TRBV4-2, the J call TRBJ2-5; 8 nucleotides match TRBD2. The CDR3 runs to 16 residues. Losses at the gene ends were 0 bases for V and 1 base for J; bases not matched to a gene: 4. Germline V gene data show CDR1 as LGHNA and CDR2 as YNFKEQ. CDR3 bases: TGTGCCAGCAGCCAAGACCCCGGGACTAGCCAAGAGACCCAGTACTTC. It codes for CASSQDPGTSQETQYF.

About this clonotype itself: A much larger clone differs from this one at a single base, so this may be a read error. This chain links TRBV4-1 with TRBJ2-1; D is ambiguous. In germline, CDR1 is MGHRA, CDR2 YSYEKL. The CDR3 sequence is 16 residues long. The CDR3 DNA is TGCGCCAGCAGCCAAGAAGGTAGCCGAGCGAACAATGAGCAGGTCTTC. It translates to CASSQEGSRANNEQVF.

The V call is TRBV10-3, the J call TRBJ2-5, with 13 bases lining up with TRBD2. The CDR3 extends over 13 amino acids. Per the germline V gene, CDR1 is ENHRY and CDR2 is SYGVKD. CDR3 coding DNA: TGTGTCACCGGACTAGCGGGAGTTGAGACCCAGTACTTC. It translates to CVTGLAGVETQYF.

As concerns this clonotype: The junction departs from the called germline gene at one end, perhaps through a read error. The chain carries TRBV12-3 or TRBV12-4 and TRBJ2-2, with D possibly being TRBD2 (7 bases). This CDR3 is 15 amino acids long. CDR3 bases: TGTGCCAGCAGTGTCGTGGGCGGGGGCACCGGGAAGCTGTTTTTT. Protein: CASSVVGGGTGKLFF.

This clonotype was detected ten times or more. The chain has TRBV12-3 or TRBV12-4 and TRBJ2-7, with 8 bases aligning to TRBD2. V was pared by 6 bases and J by 0 bases, with 4 bases of the junction left unmatched. The CDR3 is made up of 14 amino acids. CDR3 region: CASSGGGNSYEQYF. CDR3 nucleotides: TGTGCCAGCAGCGGGGGGGGGAACTCCTACGAGCAGTACTTC.

This chain connects TRBV28 to TRBJ2-7; tentatively, D is TRBD2 (6 bases). The CDR3 is 16 residues long. The germline CDR1 and CDR2 sequences are MDHEN and SYDVKM. V lost 3 bases and J lost 3, with 18 bases in between. CDR3 residues: CASSFFRGGNVYEQYF. CDR3 DNA: TGTGCCAGCAGTTTTTTTAGGGGCGGGAATGTCTACGAGCAGTACTTC. Filled out from reference TRBV28 and TRBJ2-7, the complete variable domain reads DVKVTQSSRYLVKRTGEKVFLECVQDMDHENMFWYRQDPGLGLRLIYFSYDVKMKEKGDIPEGYSVSREKKERFSLILESASTNQTSMYLCASSFFRGGNVYEQYFGPGTRLTVT.

In regard to this clonotype: The junction departs from germline at one end; a sequencing error may be responsible. The chain is built from TRBV11-1 and TRBJ2-1; 7 positions match TRBD2. This CDR3 has 15 amino acids. Germline-derived CDR1 and CDR2 are SGHAT and FQDESV (reference sequence). The CDR3 reads CASSFPGLRENEHFF. DNA of the CDR3: TGTGCCAGCAGCTTCCCGGGACTAAGAGAAAATGAGCACTTCTTC. Supplemented by reference TRBV11-1 and TRBJ2-1, the full variable domain reads EAEVAQSPRYKITEKSQAVAFWCDPISGHATLYWYRQILGQGPELLVQFQDESVVDDSQLPKDRFSAERLKGVDSTLKIQPAELGDSAMYLCASSFPGLRENEHFFGPGTRLTVL.

Turning to this clonotype: A read error may explain this, as a much larger clone is one base away. The rearrangement links TRBV29-1 to TRBJ1-2; D gene uncertain. Germline CDR1 SQVTM, CDR2 ANQGSEA. V was shortened by 5 bases and J by 0 bases, with 13 bases between the two germline ends. The CDR3 runs 14 residues. In DNA form, the CDR3 reads TGCAGCGTTCGAAATCCGGGAACTAACTATGGCTACACCTTC. It translates to CSVRNPGTNYGYTF.

The chain joins TRBV4-2 to TRBJ2-7, with TRBD2 as a possible D gene (5 bases). The CDR3 sequence is 15 residues long. Germline CDR1 and CDR2: LGHNA and YNFKEQ. V gave up 0 bases and J gave up 2 bases, with 11 bases separating them. The CDR3 sequence: CASSQDLARPYEQYF. The CDR3 DNA is TGTGCCAGCAGCCAAGATCTAGCTAGGCCCTACGAGCAGTACTTC.

The rearrangement links TRBV29-1 to TRBJ2-3, with D unresolved. Germline assignment: CDR1 SQVTM and CDR2 ANQGSEA. The CDR3 is 13 amino acids. CDR3 residues: CSMGLSSTNTQYF. The CDR3, as DNA: TGCAGTATGGGCCTTAGTAGTACAAATACGCAGTATTTT.

The sample holds many counts of this clonotype. This chain links TRBV4-1 with TRBJ2-1; 8 bases map to TRBD2. Germline V gene sequence: CDR1 MGHRA, CDR2 YSYEKL. V was pared by 7 bases and J by 5 bases, with 4 bases of the junction left unmatched. The CDR3 sequence is 13 residues long. The CDR3 sequence is CASKSGSNNEQFF. The DNA for the CDR3 is TGCGCCAGCAAAAGCGGGAGTAACAATGAGCAGTTCTTC.

By share, this clonotype ranks as large. This sequence joins TRBV11-1 and TRBJ2-7; D may match TRBD1 or TRBD2 (6 bases each). V lost 5 bases, J lost 6 bases, and 20 bases lay in between. Germline V gene data show CDR1 as SGHAT and CDR2 as FQDESV (reference sequence). This CDR3 spans 15 amino acids. In nucleotides, the CDR3 is TGTGCCAGCAGCCCTCGGACAGCAGGACTACGCGAGCAGTACTTC. It encodes CASSPRTAGLREQYF.

As concerns this clonotype: This may come from a read error, since a much larger clone is one base off. This chain connects TRBV4-1 to TRBJ2-2; D is uncertain. Germline CDR1 MGHRA, CDR2 YSYEKL. The germline V and J ends were trimmed by 1 base and 7 bases, with 10 bases remaining between them. CDR3 length equals 14 residues. CDR3 amino acids: CASSQGRHNGELFF. In DNA form, the CDR3 reads TGCGCCAGCAGCCAAGGCCGACACAACGGGGAGCTGTTTTTT.

V gene TRBV28 combines with J gene TRBJ2-7, with a possible D match to TRBD2 (5 bases). V shed 6 bases and J shed 7 bases, with 22 bases lying between them. The CDR3 spans 15 residues. The germline CDR1 and CDR2 sequences are MDHEN and SYDVKM. This chain's CDR3 is CASSPLLSPEREQYF. Here the CDR3 DNA reads TGTGCCAGCAGCCCCTTACTATCCCCCGAGCGGGAGCAGTACTTC.

In regard to this clonotype: This may be a read error: a much more frequent sequence differs by one nucleotide. V and J are TRBV5-6 and TRBJ2-7; D may be TRBD2 (6 bases). The germline CDR1 and CDR2 sequences are SGHDT and YYEEEE. This CDR3 region has 13 residues. CDR3 bases: TGTGCCAGCAGCCATAGCGGCCTACACGACCAGTACTTC. Its translation is CASSHSGLHDQYF. The variable domain in full, completed from reference TRBV5-6 and TRBJ2-7, reads DAGVTQSPTHLIKTRGQQVTLRCSPKSGHDTVSWYQQALGQGPQFIFQYYEEEERQRGNFPDRFSGHQFPNYSSELNVNALLLGDSALYLCASSHSGLHDQYFGPGTRLTVT.

This clonotype came up once. One end of the junction is discordant with germline, which a read error may explain. V usage is TRBV10-2 and J usage is TRBJ2-2; D could derive from TRBD1 or TRBD2 (5 bases each). Germline CDR1 is WSHSY and CDR2 is SAAADI. The CDR3 is 16 residues long. The DNA for the CDR3 is TGCGCCAGCAGTGTAGAGGGGCCATCGAACACCGGGAAGCTGTTTTTT. Translation: CASSVEGPSNTGKLFF.